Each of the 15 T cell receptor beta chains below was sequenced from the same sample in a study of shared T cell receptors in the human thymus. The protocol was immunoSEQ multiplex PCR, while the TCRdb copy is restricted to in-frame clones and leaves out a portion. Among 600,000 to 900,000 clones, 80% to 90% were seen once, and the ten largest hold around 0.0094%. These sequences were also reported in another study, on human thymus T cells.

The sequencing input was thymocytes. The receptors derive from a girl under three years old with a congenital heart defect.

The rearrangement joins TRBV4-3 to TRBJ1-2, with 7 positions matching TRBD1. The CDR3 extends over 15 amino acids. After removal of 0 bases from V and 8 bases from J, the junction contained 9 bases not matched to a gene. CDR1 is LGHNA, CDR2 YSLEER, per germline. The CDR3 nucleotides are TGCGCCAGCAGCCAAGATGACAGGGTGTTGACGGGCTACACCTTC. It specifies CASSQDDRVLTGYTF.

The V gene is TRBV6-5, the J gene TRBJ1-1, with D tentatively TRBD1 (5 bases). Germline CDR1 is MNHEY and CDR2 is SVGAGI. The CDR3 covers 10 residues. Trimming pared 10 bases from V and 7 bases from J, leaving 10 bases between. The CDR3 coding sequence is TGTGCCACCAAGACAGATGAAGCTTTCTTT. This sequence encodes CATKTDEAFF.

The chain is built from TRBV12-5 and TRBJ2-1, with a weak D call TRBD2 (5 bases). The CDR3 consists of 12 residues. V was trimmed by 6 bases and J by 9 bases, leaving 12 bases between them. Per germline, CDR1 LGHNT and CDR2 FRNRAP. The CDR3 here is CASGHEGSEQFF. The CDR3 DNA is TGTGCTAGTGGCCATGAGGGTAGTGAGCAGTTCTTC.

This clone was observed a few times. The CDR3: CASSGDGQSSYNSPLHF. DNA for the CDR3: TGCGCCAGCAGCGGAGACGGCCAGAGCTCCTATAATTCACCCCTCCACTTT. The chain couples TRBV5-1 to TRBJ1-6; D gene unclear. CDR1 is SGHRS, CDR2 YFSETQ, per germline. The CDR3 contains 17 residues. Trimming took off 4 bases at V and 0 bases at J, with 14 bases between the two ends.

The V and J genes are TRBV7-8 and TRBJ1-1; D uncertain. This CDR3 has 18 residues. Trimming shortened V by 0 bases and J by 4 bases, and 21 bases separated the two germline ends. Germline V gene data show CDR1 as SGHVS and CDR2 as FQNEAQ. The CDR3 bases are TGTGCCAGCAGCTTAGCGACGGGAACTTCTAGGATGGGCACTGAAGCTTTCTTT. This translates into CASSLATGTSRMGTEAFF.

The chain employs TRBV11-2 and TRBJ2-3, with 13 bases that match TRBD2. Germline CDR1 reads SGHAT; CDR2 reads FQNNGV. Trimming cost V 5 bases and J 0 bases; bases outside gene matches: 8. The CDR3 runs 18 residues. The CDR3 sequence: CASSVGTSGEPSTDTQYF. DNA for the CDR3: TGTGCCAGCAGCGTAGGGACTAGCGGGGAGCCAAGCACAGATACGCAGTATTTT.

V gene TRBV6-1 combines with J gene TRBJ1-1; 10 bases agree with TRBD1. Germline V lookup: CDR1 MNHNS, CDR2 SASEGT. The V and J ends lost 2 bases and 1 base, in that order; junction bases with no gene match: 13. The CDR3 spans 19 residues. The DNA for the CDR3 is TGTGCCAGCAGTGAAAGGGACAGACCGGGACAGGGGCCGAACACTGAAGCTTTCTTT. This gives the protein CASSERDRPGQGPNTEAFF.

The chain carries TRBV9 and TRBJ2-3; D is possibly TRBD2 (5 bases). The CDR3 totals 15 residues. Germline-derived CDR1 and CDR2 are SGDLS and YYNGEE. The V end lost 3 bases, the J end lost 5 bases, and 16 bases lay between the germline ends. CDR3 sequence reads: CASSGATFEGDTQYF. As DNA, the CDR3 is TGTGCCAGCAGCGGGGCCACCTTCGAGGGAGATACGCAGTATTTT.

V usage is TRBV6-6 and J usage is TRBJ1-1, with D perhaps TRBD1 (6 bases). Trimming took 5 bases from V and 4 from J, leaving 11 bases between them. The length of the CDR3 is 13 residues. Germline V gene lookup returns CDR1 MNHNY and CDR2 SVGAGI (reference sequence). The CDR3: CASSDHRATEAFF. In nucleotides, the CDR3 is TGTGCCAGCAGTGACCACAGGGCCACTGAAGCTTTCTTT.

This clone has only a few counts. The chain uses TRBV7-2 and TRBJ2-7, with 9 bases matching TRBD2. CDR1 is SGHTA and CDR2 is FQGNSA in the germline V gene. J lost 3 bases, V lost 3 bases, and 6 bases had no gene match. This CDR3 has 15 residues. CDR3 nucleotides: TGTGCCAGCAGCTTTAGCGGGGGCCCCCTCTACGAGCAGTACTTC. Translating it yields CASSFSGGPLYEQYF. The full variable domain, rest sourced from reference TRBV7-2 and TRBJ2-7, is GAGVSQSPSNKVTEKGKDVELRCDPISGHTALYWYRQSLGQGLEFLIYFQGNSAPDKSGLPSDRFSAERTGGSVSTLTIQRTQQEDSAVYLCASSFSGGPLYEQYFGPGTRLTVT.

CDR3 nucleotides: TGTGCCAGCAGTTCACCGGGACAGGGGACACACGAGCAGTACTTC. As protein: CASSSPGQGTHEQYF. This chain links TRBV27 with TRBJ2-7; 10 bases agree with TRBD1. CDR1 and CDR2 (germline): MNHEY, SMNVEV (reference sequence). The CDR3 contains 15 residues. J gave up 5 bases and V 4 bases, and 8 bases lay outside the gene matches.

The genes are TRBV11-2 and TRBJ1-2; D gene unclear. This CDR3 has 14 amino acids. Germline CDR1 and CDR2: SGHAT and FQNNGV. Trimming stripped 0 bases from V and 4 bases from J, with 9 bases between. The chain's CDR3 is CASSLDDNSYGYTF. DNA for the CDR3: TGTGCCAGCAGCTTAGACGACAACAGCTATGGCTACACCTTC. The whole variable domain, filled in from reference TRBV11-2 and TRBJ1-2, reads EAGVAQSPRYKIIEKRQSVAFWCNPISGHATLYWYQQILGQGPKLLIQFQNNGVVDDSQLPKDRFSAERLKGVDSTLKIQPAKLEDSAVYLCASSLDDNSYGYTFGSGTRLTVV.

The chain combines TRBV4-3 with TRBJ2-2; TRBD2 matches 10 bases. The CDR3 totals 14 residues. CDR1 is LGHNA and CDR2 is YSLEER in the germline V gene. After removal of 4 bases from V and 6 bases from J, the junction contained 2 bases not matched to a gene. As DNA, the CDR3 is TGCGCCAGCAGCCGGGGGACTAGCGCCGGGGAGCTGTTTTTT. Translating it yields CASSRGTSAGELFF.

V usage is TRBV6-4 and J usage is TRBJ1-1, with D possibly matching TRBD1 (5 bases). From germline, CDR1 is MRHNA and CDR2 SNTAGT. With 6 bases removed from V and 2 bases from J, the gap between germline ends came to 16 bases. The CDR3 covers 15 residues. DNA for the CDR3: TGTGCCAGCAGACAGCGGGGGGAGGTAAACACTGAAGCTTTCTTT. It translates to CASRQRGEVNTEAFF.

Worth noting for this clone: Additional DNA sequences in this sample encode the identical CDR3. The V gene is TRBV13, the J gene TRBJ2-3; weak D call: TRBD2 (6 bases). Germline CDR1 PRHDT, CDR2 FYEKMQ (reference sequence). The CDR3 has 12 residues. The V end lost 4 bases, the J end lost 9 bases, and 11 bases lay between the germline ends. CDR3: CASSSGVSTQYF. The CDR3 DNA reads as TGTGCCAGCAGCTCGGGGGTTAGCACGCAGTATTTT.